The entry that follows covers one T cell receptor (beta chain) sequence. Its antigen is as yet unknown. Time point denoted: newly diagnosed GD, antithyroid drugs for less than 3 months. Extracted RNA from PBMCs served as the source of the TCR library. The CDR3 extends over 14 amino acids. Trimming took off 1 base at V and 6 bases at J, with 11 bases between the two ends. CDR1 and CDR2 (germline): SGHTA, FQGNSA. This sample is drawn from a study of regulatory T cells in long-lasting Graves disease. Overall study: Antithyroid drugs had been given to newly diagnosed Graves' patients for under 3 months. Findings and limits, study-wide: Few sampled subjects may have lowered accuracy. Gene preferences differed: TRBV28, TRBJ1-2, TRBJ2-5 in persistent cases.

The authors built TCR beta libraries using iRepertoire HTBI primers and Arm-PCR of CDR3 regions. Under the authors' procedure: From all samples, identification returned 13 to 15 TRBJ and approximately 62 TRBV segments. TCRdb analysed the multiplex PCR reads with MiXCR anew, one entry per CDR3 protein. TCRdb, not the authors, supplied the V and J calls. The repertoire holds 250,000 to 400,000 distinct CDR3 sequences, 15% to 20% seen once, with about 39% in the top ten. This chain uses TRBV7-2 with TRBJ2-3; tentative D call: TRBD2 (6 bases). The sequence was collected from a female donor with Graves disease. Specimen: peripheral blood mononuclear cells (PBMCs), collected at new diagnosis, from a patient treated with antithyroid drugs. In DNA, the CDR3 is TGTGCCAGCAGCTTAGTGGGGGGTTGGGATACGCAGTATTTT. Protein sequence: CASSLVGGWDTQYF.